The 22 T cell receptor beta chains reported below all come from one sample, sequenced in a study of T cell repertoires in cytomegalovirus infection. TCRdb reanalysed the reads using MiXCR and keeps one entry per CDR3 protein. The sample lists about 250,000 distinct CDR3 sequences, roughly an eighth occurring once. Sequenced sample: PBMCs. These receptor sequences come from a human donor in good health (CMV status not recorded). Some clones in this sample may be carry-over from other donors' samples.

J is TRBJ1-4 and V is TRBV5-4; D is perhaps TRBD1 (5 bases). The CDR3 has 16 amino acids. From germline, CDR1 is SGHNT and CDR2 YYREEE (reference sequence). Trimming cost V 1 base and J 0 bases, with 10 bases left between them. The CDR3 sequence is CASSLNRTPTNEKLFF. The CDR3 coding sequence is TGTGCCAGCAGCTTGAACAGGACTCCAACTAATGAAAAACTGTTTTTT.

This clonotype was found a few times. The chain recombines TRBV20-1 with TRBJ1-4, with D possibly TRBD1 on 5 matching bases. There are 14 residues in the CDR3. The V end was cut by 3 bases, the J end by 5 bases, with 13 bases between. Germline values: CDR1 DFQATT, CDR2 SNEGSKA (reference sequence). The CDR3 loop reads CSASIPGPNEKLFF. CDR3 coding DNA: TGCAGTGCTAGCATCCCGGGACCCAATGAAAAACTGTTTTTT.

This chain connects TRBV28 to TRBJ2-3; TRBD1 matches at 7 bases. The germline V gene has CDR1 MDHEN and CDR2 SYDVKM. The CDR3 is 13 residues long. J gave up 2 bases and V 8 bases, and 4 bases lay outside the gene matches. CDR3 amino acids: CASATGNTDTQYF. The CDR3 DNA reads as TGTGCCAGCGCGACAGGGAACACAGATACGCAGTATTTT.

At least ten counts were recorded for this clonotype. V and J are TRBV11-2 and TRBJ1-2, with TRBD1 identical over 7 bases. V shed 5 bases, J shed 3 bases, and the junction held 9 bases outside the gene matches. The CDR3 extends over 15 amino acids. Germline CDR1 SGHAT, CDR2 FQNNGV. This CDR3 reads CASSHRDSHYYGYTF. CDR3 coding DNA: TGTGCCAGCAGCCATCGGGACAGTCACTACTATGGCTACACCTTC.

This clonotype occurred many times. The gene calls are TRBV7-3 and TRBJ2-4; D possibly corresponds to TRBD2 (6 bases). Germline V CDR1 and CDR2: SGHTA, FQGTGA. This CDR3 is 13 amino acids long. V gave up 4 bases and J gave up 6 bases, with 10 bases separating them. DNA of the CDR3: TGTGCCAGCAGCTCCTCCGGGGGAAACATTCAGTACTTC. Encoded protein: CASSSSGGNIQYF.

This clonotype was seen a handful of times. The chain employs TRBV7-9 and TRBJ2-5; no clear D. Germline CDR1 reads SEHNR; CDR2 reads FQNEAQ (reference sequence). The CDR3 extends over 14 amino acids. V was trimmed by 1 base and J by 4 bases, leaving 10 bases between them. The CDR3: CASSLGSSVETQYF. CDR3 coding DNA: TGTGCCAGCAGCTTAGGGAGTAGTGTAGAGACCCAGTACTTC.

The table lists this clonotype with many counts. The chain combines TRBV7-2 with TRBJ2-3; 7 positions agree with TRBD2. The V segment lost 8 bases and the J segment 5 bases; nucleotides outside the gene matches: 4. Germline V lookup: CDR1 SGHTA, CDR2 FQGNSA. The length of the CDR3 is 12 residues. This CDR3 reads CASGGRGDTQYF. CDR3 nucleotide sequence: TGTGCCAGCGGGGGGAGGGGAGATACGCAGTATTTT.

This clonotype was detected ten times or more. J is TRBJ2-1 and V is TRBV12-5, with TRBD2 matching over 7 bases. V was clipped by 7 bases and J by 8 bases; unmatched bases: 8. The CDR3 runs to 13 residues. From germline, CDR1 is LGHNT and CDR2 FRNRAP. The CDR3 coding sequence is TGTGCTAGTGATAATGGGGCGGGGGATGAGCAGTTCTTC. Protein sequence: CASDNGAGDEQFF. The full variable domain, its missing parts supplied by reference TRBV12-5 and TRBJ2-1, is DARVTQTPRHKVTEMGQEVTMRCQPILGHNTVFWYRQTMMQGLELLAYFRNRAPLDDSGMPKDRFSAEMPDATLATLKIQPSEPRDSAVYFCASDNGAGDEQFFGPGTRLTVL.

In the case of this clonotype: Without the conserved terminal phenylalanine or tryptophan, this CDR3 likely stems from a read error. This chain uses TRBV7-2 with TRBJ2-7, with 11 bases that match TRBD2. The CDR3 runs to 14 residues. Germline CDR1 and CDR2: SGHTA and FQGNSA. The CDR3 loop is CASSLRLAGYEQYY. For the CDR3, the DNA is TGTGCAAGCAGCCTGCGACTAGCGGGGTACGAGCAGTACTAC.

There are many counts of this clonotype. This chain joins TRBV10-3 and TRBJ2-3; possibly TRBD1 or TRBD2 for D (6 bases each). V dropped 10 bases and J dropped 0 bases, with 14 bases sitting between them. This CDR3 comprises 14 residues. The germline V gene has CDR1 ENHRY and CDR2 SYGVKD. CDR3: CATRGGTSTDTQYF. The CDR3 coding sequence is TGTGCCACACGTGGGGGGACAAGCACAGATACGCAGTATTTT.

This clonotype was seen at least ten times. The genes are TRBV19 and TRBJ2-6; possible D gene TRBD1, 6 bases. Germline V lookup: CDR1 LNHDA, CDR2 SQIVND (reference sequence). The CDR3 is 19 residues long. Trimming shortened V by 4 bases and J by 0 bases, and 19 bases separated the two germline ends. CDR3: CASSNIRGPENSGANVLTF. The CDR3, as DNA: TGTGCCAGTAGTAATATCAGGGGTCCTGAAAACTCTGGGGCCAACGTCCTGACTTTC.

The V and J genes are TRBV4-3 and TRBJ1-2, with a possible D match to TRBD1 (6 bases). The CDR3 totals 14 residues. Germline V gene sequence: CDR1 LGHNA, CDR2 YSLEER. Trimming removed 1 base at V and 8 bases at J, with 14 bases between. CDR3 nucleotide sequence: TGCGCCAGCAGCCAAGGAACGGGGGCGGGCGGCTACACCTTC. It translates to CASSQGTGAGGYTF.

The chain uses TRBV14 and TRBJ2-2; unclear D gene. The CDR3 loop spans 16 amino acids. Trimming cost V 2 bases and J 2 bases, with 12 bases left between them. Germline CDR1 SGHDN, CDR2 FVKESK. For the CDR3, the DNA is TGTGCCAGCAGCCAAAGAAGGAGTTCTAACACCGGGGAGCTGTTTTTT. Its protein product is CASSQRRSSNTGELFF.

This clonotype was counted at least ten times. This chain uses TRBV12-3 or TRBV12-4 with TRBJ2-3; 11 positions agree with TRBD2. The J segment lost 6 bases and the V segment lost 3 bases, leaving 5 bases of the junction unmatched. The CDR3 consists of 15 residues. The DNA of the CDR3 is TGTGCCAGCAGTTTTAGCGGGGGGGCCAGGGATACGCAGTATTTT. This translates into CASSFSGGARDTQYF.

The chain combines TRBV7-8 with TRBJ1-2; possibly TRBD1 for D (6 bases). CDR1 is SGHVS and CDR2 is FQNEAQ in the germline V gene. This CDR3 spans 14 amino acids. V was cut by 5 bases and J by 6 bases, with 16 bases left in between. Written as DNA, the CDR3 is TGTGCCAGCAGCCCCTTAAGGGACAAGAATGGCTACACCTTC. Protein: CASSPLRDKNGYTF.

In this sample, this clonotype turned up a few times. The rearrangement joins TRBV20-1 to TRBJ2-3, with 11 bases identical to TRBD2. With 5 bases clipped from V and 5 bases from J, the junction kept 6 bases outside the gene matches. The germline CDR1 and CDR2 sequences are DFQATT and SNEGSKA (reference sequence). The CDR3 is made up of 14 amino acids. For the CDR3, the DNA is TGCAGTGCTCTTCCTAGCGGGGGGAGAGATACGCAGTATTTT. It is translated as CSALPSGGRDTQYF.

This clonotype was observed at least ten times. The chain uses TRBV7-9 and TRBJ2-2; D uncertain. CDR1 SEHNR and CDR2 FQNEAQ come from the germline V gene (reference sequence). CDR3 length: 16 residues. V was cut by 5 bases and J by 0 bases, with 13 bases left in between. The CDR3 DNA reads TGTGCCAGCAGCCCCCCCTCTGGTGCGAACACCGGGGAGCTGTTTTTT. As protein: CASSPPSGANTGELFF. The full variable domain, completed using reference TRBV7-9 and TRBJ2-2, is DTGVSQNPRHKITKRGQNVTFRCDPISEHNRLYWYRQTLGQGPEFLTYFQNEAQLEKSRLLSDRFSAERPKGSFSTLEIQRTEQGDSAMYLCASSPPSGANTGELFFGEGSRLTVL.

This clonotype came up many times. V gene TRBV28 combines with J gene TRBJ2-1; no definite D call. CDR1 is MDHEN, CDR2 SYDVKM, per germline. The CDR3 has 15 residues. V gave up 6 bases and J gave up 0 bases, with 12 bases separating them. The chain's CDR3 is CASRPTLHSYNEQFF. CDR3 nucleotide sequence: TGTGCCAGCAGACCGACTCTCCACTCCTACAATGAGCAGTTCTTC.

There are a few counts of this clonotype. The chain is built from TRBV6-6 and TRBJ1-1; tentative D call: TRBD1 (5 bases). The CDR3 totals 19 residues. In germline, CDR1 is MNHNY, CDR2 SVGAGI (reference sequence). Trimming took off 6 bases at V and 3 bases at J, with 29 bases between the two ends. This CDR3 reads CASSPAGKALFGEDTEAFF. Here the CDR3 DNA reads TGTGCCAGCAGCCCCGCAGGGAAGGCACTCTTTGGGGAGGACACTGAAGCTTTCTTT.

This chain joins TRBV28 and TRBJ2-2; D might be TRBD2 (6 bases). Germline CDR1 is MDHEN and CDR2 is SYDVKM. The CDR3 runs 13 residues. Deletions cut 6 bases from V and 7 bases from J, with 12 bases between. In DNA form, the CDR3 reads TGTGCCAGCAGACGGGGACTGTACGGGGAGCTGTTTTTT. It is translated as CASRRGLYGELFF.

This clonotype was seen a single time. A much larger clone differs from this one at a single base, so this may be a read error. J is TRBJ2-7 and V is TRBV27, with 7 bases fitting TRBD2. V gave up 6 bases and J gave up 5 bases; unmatched junction bases: 10. From germline, CDR1 is MNHEY and CDR2 SMNVEV (reference sequence). The CDR3 runs 14 residues. In DNA, the CDR3 is TGTGCCAGCAGCCGCTGGGGAGGGGCCCACGAGCAGTACTTC. This encodes CASSRWGGAHEQYF.

V and J are TRBV28 and TRBJ2-1; the D gene is possibly TRBD2 (6 bases). CDR3 length equals 13 residues. Trimming took 3 bases from V and 15 from J, leaving 18 bases between them. Germline loops: CDR1 MDHEN, CDR2 SYDVKM. The CDR3 DNA is TGTGCCAGCAGTTTCCAGGCCGGGGGAGAACGGTTCTTC. Its protein is CASSFQAGGERFF.